The sample holds a few counts of the clone carrying this T cell receptor beta chain. Other nucleotide sequences from this sample produce the same CDR3. In the naive CD8 group, cells lacked CD45RO and were positively selected for CCR7, so terminally differentiated effector memory CD45RA+ cells were left out. TCRdb keeps only in-frame clones here, not all; method: immunoSEQ multiplex PCR. The sample gives about 2 million clones, over 85% of which show up once; 0.9% to 1.5% is in the top ten. This entry belongs to a study of shared clonotypes between healthy human individuals. This CDR3 is built from 13 residues. Germline lookup yields CDR1 LNHDA and CDR2 SQIVND (reference sequence). Trimming removed 6 bases at V and 0 bases at J, with 9 bases between.

Sequenced input: naive CD8+ T cells sorted from blood. The receptor's source is a man aged 18 to 30 in good health. The chain joins TRBV19 to TRBJ2-7; the D is unclear. The CDR3 DNA reads as TGTGCCAGTAGCCCAGGTGTCTCCTACGAGCAGTACTTC. Translating it yields CASSPGVSYEQYF.